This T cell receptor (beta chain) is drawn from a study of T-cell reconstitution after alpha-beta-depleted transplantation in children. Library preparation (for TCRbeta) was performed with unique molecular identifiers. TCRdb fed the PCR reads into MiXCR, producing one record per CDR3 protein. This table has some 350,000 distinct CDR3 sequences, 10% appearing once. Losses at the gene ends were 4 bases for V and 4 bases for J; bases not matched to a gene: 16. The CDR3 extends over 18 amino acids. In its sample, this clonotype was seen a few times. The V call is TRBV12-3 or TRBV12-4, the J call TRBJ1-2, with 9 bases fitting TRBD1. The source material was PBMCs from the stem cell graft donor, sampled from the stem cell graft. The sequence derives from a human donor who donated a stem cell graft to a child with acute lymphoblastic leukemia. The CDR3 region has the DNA TGTGCCAGCAGTTCAGCCGGGACAGGGATCCTAACGGGCTATGGCTACACCTTC. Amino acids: CASSSAGTGILTGYGYTF.